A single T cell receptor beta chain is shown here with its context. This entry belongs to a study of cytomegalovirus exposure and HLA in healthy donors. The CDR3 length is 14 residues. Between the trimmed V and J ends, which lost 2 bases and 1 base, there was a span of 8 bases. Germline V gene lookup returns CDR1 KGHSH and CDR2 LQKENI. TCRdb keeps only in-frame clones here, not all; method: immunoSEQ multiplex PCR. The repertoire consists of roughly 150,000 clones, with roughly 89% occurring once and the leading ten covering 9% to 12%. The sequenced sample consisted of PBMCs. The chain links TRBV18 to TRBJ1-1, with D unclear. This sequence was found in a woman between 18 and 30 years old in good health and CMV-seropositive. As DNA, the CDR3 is TGTGCCAGCTCACCATCTCGACAGAACACTGAAGCTTTCTTT. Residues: CASSPSRQNTEAFF.